Shown below are 20 T cell receptor beta chains from a single sample sequenced in a study of T cell responses to AZD1222 COVID-19 vaccine. Assay used: immunoSEQ multiplex PCR; TCRdb lists only in-frame clones, some missing. The table lists 95,000 to 150,000 clones, about 90% of them singletons. The material sequenced was peripheral blood, taken on day 0 of AZD1222 vaccination. The receptors here all came from an adult in good health.

V gene TRBV14 combines with J gene TRBJ2-1; D possibly uses TRBD1 or TRBD2 (5 bases each). The CDR3 runs 14 residues. Looked up from germline, CDR1 is SGHDN and CDR2 is FVKESK. V lost 2 bases to trimming and J lost 3 bases, with 8 bases between them. The CDR3 DNA reads TGTGCCAGCAGCCAACAGGGAGTCTACAATGAGCAGTTCTTC. This sequence encodes CASSQQGVYNEQFF.

V gene TRBV12-3 or TRBV12-4 combines with J gene TRBJ1-4; D unresolved. This CDR3 is 13 amino acids long. V was pared by 8 bases and J by 4 bases, with 11 bases between. For the CDR3, the DNA is TGTGCCAGCCAGCGGTGGGATAATGAAAAACTGTTTTTT. It yields the protein CASQRWDNEKLFF.

This clone was counted a single time. J is TRBJ2-6 and V is TRBV3-1 (or the pseudogene TRBV3-2); TRBD1 matches 7 bases. The J segment lost 1 base and the V segment lost 5 bases, leaving 11 bases of the junction unmatched. This CDR3 spans 18 amino acids. Germline values: CDR1 LGHDT, CDR2 YNNKEL (reference sequence). CDR3 protein: CASSSPTGEISGANVLTF. DNA of the CDR3: TGTGCCAGCAGCTCCCCAACAGGGGAAATTTCTGGGGCCAACGTCCTGACTTTC.

The chain joins TRBV30 to TRBJ2-6; unclear D gene. The CDR3 covers 15 residues. Trimming pared 3 bases from V and 1 base from J, leaving 10 bases between. Per the germline V gene, CDR1 is GTSNPN and CDR2 is SVGIG (reference sequence). CDR3 sequence reads: CAWSPGISGANVLTF. The CDR3 DNA reads as TGTGCCTGGAGCCCGGGCATTTCTGGGGCCAACGTCCTGACTTTC.

In its sample, this clone was seen once. J is TRBJ1-1 and V is TRBV12-3 or TRBV12-4; no reliable D call. CDR3 size: 11 residues. Trimming took 6 bases from V and 5 from J, leaving 7 bases between them. The CDR3 protein is CASSLWTEAFF. CDR3 bases: TGTGCCAGCAGCTTGTGGACTGAAGCTTTCTTT.

This rearrangement joins TRBV7-9 to TRBJ1-2; 7 bases agree with TRBD1. This CDR3 comprises 17 residues. V gave up 5 bases and J gave up 0 bases; unmatched junction bases: 12. Germline assignment: CDR1 SEHNR and CDR2 FQNEAQ (reference sequence). The CDR3 region is CASSAPGGQPTNYGYTF. As DNA, the CDR3 is TGTGCCAGCAGCGCGCCCGGGGGACAGCCAACTAACTATGGCTACACCTTC.

The chain couples TRBV2 to TRBJ2-2, with D possibly called TRBD1 or TRBD2 (6 bases each). Germline-derived CDR1 and CDR2 are SNHLY and FYNNEI. Trimming pared 10 bases from V and 5 bases from J, leaving 17 bases between. The CDR3 runs 14 residues. For the CDR3, the DNA is TGTGCCACCGGCGGGACAACTCTAACCGGGGAGCTGTTTTTT. It encodes CATGGTTLTGELFF.

This clone was detected only once. The chain uses TRBV12-5 and TRBJ2-7; 10 bases line up with TRBD1. The CDR3 spans 16 residues. Losses at the gene ends were 0 bases for V and 4 bases for J; bases not matched to a gene: 6. Germline V gene data show CDR1 as LGHNT and CDR2 as FRNRAP. CDR3 protein: CASGLVTGTGAYEQYF. CDR3 sequence (DNA): TGTGCTAGTGGTTTGGTTACCGGGACAGGGGCTTACGAGCAGTACTTC.

This chain links TRBV11-3 with TRBJ2-5, with 8 positions matching TRBD1. Germline V gives CDR1 SGHNT, CDR2 YENEEA. Trimming removed 5 bases from V and 3 bases from J; junction bases left unmatched: 8. CDR3 size: 15 residues. The CDR3 loop is CASSPTGEREETQYF. CDR3 DNA: TGTGCCAGCAGCCCGACAGGGGAGAGGGAAGAGACCCAGTACTTC.

CDR3 protein: CASSHAGASNQPQHF. Written as DNA, the CDR3 is TGTGCCAGCTCACACGCCGGGGCCAGCAATCAGCCCCAGCATTTT. V is TRBV18 and J is TRBJ1-5; maybe TRBD1 (5 bases). Trimming took off 4 bases at V and 1 base at J, with 11 bases between the two ends. The CDR3 loop spans 15 amino acids. Germline lookup yields CDR1 KGHSH and CDR2 LQKENI.

This clone was detected only once. This chain uses TRBV11-2 with TRBJ2-3; D not resolved. V dropped 4 bases and J dropped 3 bases, with 14 bases sitting between them. Germline V gives CDR1 SGHAT, CDR2 FQNNGV. This CDR3 region has 15 residues. The CDR3 nucleotides read TGTGCCAGCAGCTCGTACTTCCAATTTACAGATACGCAGTATTTT. It encodes CASSSYFQFTDTQYF.

The J gene is TRBJ1-2, the V gene TRBV3-1 (or the pseudogene TRBV3-2); 7 bases match TRBD1. Trimming removed 3 bases from V and 4 bases from J; junction bases left unmatched: 5. CDR3 length: 14 residues. Germline CDR1 reads LGHDT; CDR2 reads YNNKEL (reference sequence). Here the CDR3 reads CASSQGQTFYGYTF. The CDR3 DNA is TGTGCCAGCAGCCAGGGACAGACATTCTATGGCTACACCTTC.

The rearrangement joins TRBV12-5 to TRBJ2-3; D gene unclear. Germline V gene sequence: CDR1 LGHNT, CDR2 FRNRAP. The CDR3 covers 14 residues. V lost 0 bases and J 0 bases, leaving 4 bases between the germline ends. The DNA of the CDR3 is TGTGCTAGTGGTTTGGTAACCAGCACAGATACGCAGTATTTT. Residues: CASGLVTSTDTQYF.

This clone showed up just once. V is TRBV6-4 and J is TRBJ1-5; D gene unclear. The germline V and J ends were trimmed by 3 bases and 9 bases, with 12 bases remaining between them. This CDR3 contains 13 residues. Germline V gene sequence: CDR1 MRHNA, CDR2 SNTAGT. CDR3 protein: CASSEEAFSPQHF. The CDR3 DNA reads TGTGCCAGCAGTGAAGAGGCATTCTCGCCCCAGCATTTT.

CDR3: CASSLVGDIQYF. The CDR3 coding sequence is TGTGCCAGCAGCTTGGTAGGAGACATTCAGTACTTC. The gene calls are TRBV11-2 and TRBJ2-4; no clear D gene. The CDR3 totals 12 residues. Germline values: CDR1 SGHAT, CDR2 FQNNGV. V was pared by 3 bases and J by 8 bases, with 8 bases between.

The chain links TRBV19 to TRBJ2-6, with 9 bases aligning to TRBD1. The CDR3 contains 18 residues. With V trimmed by 6 bases and J by 0 bases, 9 bases remained unmatched. CDR1 and CDR2 from the germline V gene are LNHDA and SQIVND (reference sequence). As DNA, the CDR3 is TGTGCCAGTAGCTCGCTCGGGACAGGGTCCTCTGGGGCCAACGTCCTGACTTTC. This encodes CASSSLGTGSSGANVLTF.

The rearrangement joins TRBV7-2 to TRBJ1-6; 7 bases are a match to TRBD1. Germline V gives CDR1 SGHTA, CDR2 FQGNSA. J gave up 5 bases and V 8 bases, and 6 bases lay outside the gene matches. The CDR3 sequence is 14 residues long. CDR3 sequence (DNA): TGTGCCAGCTCCTCCGGGACAGATAATTCACCCCTCCACTTT. Its translation is CASSSGTDNSPLHF.

The chain joins TRBV6-5 to TRBJ2-7; D not certain. Germline CDR1 MNHEY, CDR2 SVGAGI. Trimming pared 0 bases from V and 1 base from J, leaving 10 bases between. The CDR3 contains 15 residues. CDR3 nucleotide sequence: TGTGCCAGCAGTTACTCGTCGACGGGTTCCTACGAGCAGTACTTC. This gives the protein CASSYSSTGSYEQYF.

The chain joins TRBV13 to TRBJ2-7; TRBD2 is a possible D gene (5 bases). Deletions cut 2 bases from V and 3 bases from J, with 26 bases between. CDR3 size: 19 residues. The germline V gene encodes CDR1 PRHDT and CDR2 FYEKMQ (reference sequence). This chain's CDR3 is CASSLTGPVRGSPNYEQYF. CDR3 DNA: TGTGCCAGCAGCTTAACTGGGCCGGTTCGGGGTAGCCCTAACTACGAGCAGTACTTC.

The chain couples TRBV15 to TRBJ1-5, with D hard to call. In germline, CDR1 is LNHNV, CDR2 YYDKDF (reference sequence). The CDR3 totals 15 residues. V gave up 0 bases and J gave up 5 bases, with 11 bases separating them. Here the CDR3 reads CATSRDRQGDQPQHF. CDR3 coding DNA: TGTGCCACCAGCAGAGATCGACAAGGAGATCAGCCCCAGCATTTT.